This T cell receptor beta chain derives from a study of Ad26.COV2.S vaccination and SARS-CoV-2 variants. Study information: Once or twice, 56 days apart, Ad26.COV2.S was delivered intramuscularly.

Treatment described: some 20 received Ad26.COV2.S at low or high dose, single or two shots; a few received placebo; per-sample allocation not given. Sample collection was performed on day 63 after the first vaccine or placebo injection. Only in-frame clones appear in the TCRdb table, and some are missing; sequencing was by immunoSEQ multiplex PCR. The sample includes a few hundred thousand clones, approximately 90% of them seen just once. CDR3 length: 17 residues. Looked up from germline, CDR1 is SGDLS and CDR2 is YYNGEE. V dropped 7 bases and J dropped 4 bases, with 23 bases sitting between them. The sample here was peripheral blood, taken in a trial of Ad26.COV2.S vaccine versus placebo. The V call is TRBV9, the J call TRBJ2-2; tentatively, D is TRBD1 or TRBD2 (7 bases each). The receptor comes from a person aged 18 to 59 who received the Ad26.COV2.S COVID-19 vaccine or a placebo. CDR3 sequence: CASGEKGGGQITGELFF. In DNA, the CDR3 is TGTGCCAGCGGAGAAAAGGGAGGGGGCCAAATCACCGGGGAGCTGTTTTTT.